The present T cell receptor (beta chain) was sequenced within a study of blood T cell repertoires in COVID-19. Looking at the study overall: The analysed material was cDNA or gDNA that came from T cells, B-cell-depleted T cells, or PBMCs.

Participants' own reports of clinical history determined their cohort assignment. Original analysis: By means of reference gene primer amplification, nucleated cell counts were estimated. Measured with immunoSEQ multiplex PCR; TCRdb has only the in-frame clones, and not every one. From that table come the V and J calls and clone size; the DNA was used to work out D and trimming. This sample yields approximately 250,000 clones, of which approximately 91% are seen a single time; 1% belongs to the top ten. V was clipped by 10 bases and J by 2 bases, with 3 bases between them. CDR3 length: 10 residues. CDR1 and CDR2 (germline): MDHEN, SYDVKM.

The sequence was obtained from a woman in her thirties who had recovered from COVID-19. The chain combines TRBV28 with TRBJ1-5; D is uncertain. Sequences were obtained from PBMCs or T cells enriched from blood (not recorded which). The CDR3 DNA reads as TGTGCCATCGGCAATCAGCCCCAGCATTTT. As protein: CAIGNQPQHF.